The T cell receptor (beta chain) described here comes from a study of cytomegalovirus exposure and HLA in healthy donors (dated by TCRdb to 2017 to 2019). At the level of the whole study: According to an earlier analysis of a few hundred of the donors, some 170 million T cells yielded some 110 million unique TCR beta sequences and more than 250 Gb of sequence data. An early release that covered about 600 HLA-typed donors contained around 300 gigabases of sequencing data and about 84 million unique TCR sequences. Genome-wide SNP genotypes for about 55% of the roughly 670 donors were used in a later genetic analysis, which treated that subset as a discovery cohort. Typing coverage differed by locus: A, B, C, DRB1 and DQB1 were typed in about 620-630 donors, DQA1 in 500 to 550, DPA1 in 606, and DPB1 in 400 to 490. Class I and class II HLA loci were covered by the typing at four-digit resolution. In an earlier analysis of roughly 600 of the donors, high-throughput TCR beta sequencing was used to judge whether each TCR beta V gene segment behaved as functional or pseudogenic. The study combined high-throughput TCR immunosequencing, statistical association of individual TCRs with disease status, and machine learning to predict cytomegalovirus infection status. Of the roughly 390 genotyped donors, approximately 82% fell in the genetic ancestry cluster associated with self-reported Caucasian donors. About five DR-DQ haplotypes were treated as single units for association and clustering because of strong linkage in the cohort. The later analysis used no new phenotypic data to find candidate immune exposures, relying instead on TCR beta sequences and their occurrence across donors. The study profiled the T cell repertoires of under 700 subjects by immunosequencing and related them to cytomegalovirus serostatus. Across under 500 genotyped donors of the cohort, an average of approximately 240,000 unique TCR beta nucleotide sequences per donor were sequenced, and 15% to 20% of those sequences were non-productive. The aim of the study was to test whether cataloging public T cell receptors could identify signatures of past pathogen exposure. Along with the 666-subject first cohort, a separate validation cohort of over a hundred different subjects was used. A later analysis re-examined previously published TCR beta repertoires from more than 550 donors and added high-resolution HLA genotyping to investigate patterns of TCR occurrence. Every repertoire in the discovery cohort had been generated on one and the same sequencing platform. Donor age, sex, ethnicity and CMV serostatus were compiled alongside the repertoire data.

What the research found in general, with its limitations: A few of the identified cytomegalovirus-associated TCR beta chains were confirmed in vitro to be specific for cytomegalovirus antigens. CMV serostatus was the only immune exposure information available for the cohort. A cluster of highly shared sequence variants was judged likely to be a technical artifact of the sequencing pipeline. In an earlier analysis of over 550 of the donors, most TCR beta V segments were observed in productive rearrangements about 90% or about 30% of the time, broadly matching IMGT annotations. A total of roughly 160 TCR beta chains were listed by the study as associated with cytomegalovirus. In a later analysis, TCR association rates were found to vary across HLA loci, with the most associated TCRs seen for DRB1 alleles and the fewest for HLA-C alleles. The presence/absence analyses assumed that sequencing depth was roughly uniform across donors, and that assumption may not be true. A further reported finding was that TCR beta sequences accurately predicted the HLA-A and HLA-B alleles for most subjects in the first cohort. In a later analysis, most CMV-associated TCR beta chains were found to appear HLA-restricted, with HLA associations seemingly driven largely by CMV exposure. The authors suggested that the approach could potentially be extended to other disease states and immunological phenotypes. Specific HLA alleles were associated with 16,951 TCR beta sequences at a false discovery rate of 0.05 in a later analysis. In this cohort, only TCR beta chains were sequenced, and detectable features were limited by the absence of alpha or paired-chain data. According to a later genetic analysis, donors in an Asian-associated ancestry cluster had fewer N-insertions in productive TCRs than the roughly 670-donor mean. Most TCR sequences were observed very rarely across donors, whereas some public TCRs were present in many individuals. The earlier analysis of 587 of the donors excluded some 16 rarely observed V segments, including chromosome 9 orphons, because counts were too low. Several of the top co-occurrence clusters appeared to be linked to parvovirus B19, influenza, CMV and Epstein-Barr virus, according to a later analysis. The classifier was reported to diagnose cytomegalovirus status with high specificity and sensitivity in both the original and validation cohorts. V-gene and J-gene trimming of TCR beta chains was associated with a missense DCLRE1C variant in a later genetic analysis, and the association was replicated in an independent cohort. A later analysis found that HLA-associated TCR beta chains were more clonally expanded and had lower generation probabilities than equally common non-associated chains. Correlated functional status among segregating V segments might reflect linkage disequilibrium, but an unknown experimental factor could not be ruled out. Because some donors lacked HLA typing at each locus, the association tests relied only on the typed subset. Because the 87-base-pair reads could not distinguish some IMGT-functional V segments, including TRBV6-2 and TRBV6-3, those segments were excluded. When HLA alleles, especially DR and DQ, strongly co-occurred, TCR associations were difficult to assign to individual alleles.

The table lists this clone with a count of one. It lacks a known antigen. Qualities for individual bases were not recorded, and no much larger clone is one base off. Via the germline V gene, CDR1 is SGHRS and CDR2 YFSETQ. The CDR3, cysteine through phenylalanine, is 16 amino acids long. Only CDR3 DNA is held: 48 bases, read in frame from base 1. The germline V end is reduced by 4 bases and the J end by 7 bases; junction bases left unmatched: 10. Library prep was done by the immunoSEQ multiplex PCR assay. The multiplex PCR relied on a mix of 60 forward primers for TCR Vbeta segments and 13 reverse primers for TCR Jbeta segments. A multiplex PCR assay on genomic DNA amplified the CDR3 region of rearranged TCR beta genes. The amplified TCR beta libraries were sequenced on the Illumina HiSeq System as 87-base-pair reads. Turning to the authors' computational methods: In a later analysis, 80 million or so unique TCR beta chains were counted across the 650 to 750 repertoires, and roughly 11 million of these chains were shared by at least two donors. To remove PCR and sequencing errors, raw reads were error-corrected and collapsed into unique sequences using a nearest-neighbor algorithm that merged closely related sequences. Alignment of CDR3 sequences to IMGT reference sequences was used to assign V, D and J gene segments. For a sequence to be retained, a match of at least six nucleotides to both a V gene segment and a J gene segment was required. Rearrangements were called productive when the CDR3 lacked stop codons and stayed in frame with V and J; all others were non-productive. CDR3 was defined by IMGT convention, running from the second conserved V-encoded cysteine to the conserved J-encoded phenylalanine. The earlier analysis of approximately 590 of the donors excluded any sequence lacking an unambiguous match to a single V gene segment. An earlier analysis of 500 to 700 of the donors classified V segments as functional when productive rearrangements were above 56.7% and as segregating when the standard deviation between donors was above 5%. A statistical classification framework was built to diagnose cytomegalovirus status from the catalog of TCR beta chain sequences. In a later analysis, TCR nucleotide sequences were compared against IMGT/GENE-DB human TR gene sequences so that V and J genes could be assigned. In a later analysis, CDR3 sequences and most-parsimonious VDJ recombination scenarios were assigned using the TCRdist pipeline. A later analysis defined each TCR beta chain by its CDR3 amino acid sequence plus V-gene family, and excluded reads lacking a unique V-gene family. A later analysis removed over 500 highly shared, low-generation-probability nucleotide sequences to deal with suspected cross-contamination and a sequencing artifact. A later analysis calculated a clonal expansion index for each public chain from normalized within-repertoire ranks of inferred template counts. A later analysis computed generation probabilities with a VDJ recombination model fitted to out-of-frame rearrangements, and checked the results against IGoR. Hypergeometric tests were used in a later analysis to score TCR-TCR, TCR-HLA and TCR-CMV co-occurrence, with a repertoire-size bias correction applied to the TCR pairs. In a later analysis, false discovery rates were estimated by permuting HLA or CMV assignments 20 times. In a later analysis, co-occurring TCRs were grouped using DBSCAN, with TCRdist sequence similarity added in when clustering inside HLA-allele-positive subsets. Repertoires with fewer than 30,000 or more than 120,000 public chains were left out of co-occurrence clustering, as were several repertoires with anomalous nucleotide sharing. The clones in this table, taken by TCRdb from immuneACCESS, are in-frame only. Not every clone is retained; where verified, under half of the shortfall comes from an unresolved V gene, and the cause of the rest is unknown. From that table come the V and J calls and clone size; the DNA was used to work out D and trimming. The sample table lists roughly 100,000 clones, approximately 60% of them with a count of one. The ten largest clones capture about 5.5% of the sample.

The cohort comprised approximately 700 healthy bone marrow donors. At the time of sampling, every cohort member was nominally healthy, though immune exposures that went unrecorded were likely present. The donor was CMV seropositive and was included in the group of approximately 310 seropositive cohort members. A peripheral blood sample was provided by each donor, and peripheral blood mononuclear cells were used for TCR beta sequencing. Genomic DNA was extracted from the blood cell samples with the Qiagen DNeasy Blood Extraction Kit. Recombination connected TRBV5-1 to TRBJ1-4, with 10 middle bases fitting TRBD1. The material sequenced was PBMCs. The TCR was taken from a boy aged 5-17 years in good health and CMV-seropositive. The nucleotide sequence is TGCGCCAGCAGCCCGGGACAGGGGATCGGTTTTGAAAAACTGTTTTTT. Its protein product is CASSPGQGIGFEKLFF.